Below, 10 T cell receptor beta chains from the same sample are listed, as sequenced in a study of OX40 agonist ivuxolimab in advanced cancers. Measured with immunoSEQ multiplex PCR; TCRdb has only the in-frame clones, and not every one. The table lists approximately 60,000 clones, more than 70% of them singletons, with roughly 5.2% in the top ten. The sample was CD4+ or CD8+ T cells sorted from blood, taken in a trial of the OX40 agonist ivuxolimab. The receptors derive from an adult with an advanced solid tumor such as melanoma, head and neck, liver or kidney cancer.

The rearrangement joins TRBV19 to TRBJ1-5; no clear D. CDR1 is LNHDA and CDR2 is SQIVND in the germline V gene (reference sequence). With 2 bases removed from V and 6 bases from J, the gap between germline ends came to 14 bases. The CDR3 has 15 residues. The CDR3: CASSITRKGIQPQHF. CDR3 in DNA: TGTGCCAGTAGTATAACCCGGAAAGGGATTCAGCCCCAGCATTTT.

This clone has more than one count but fewer than ten. The chain recombines TRBV6-1 with TRBJ1-5, with unresolved D. Germline V gives CDR1 MNHNS, CDR2 SASEGT. V lost 6 bases and J lost 7, with 10 bases in between. This CDR3 is built from 12 residues. CDR3 sequence (DNA): TGTGCCAGCAGGGGCATAGGCCAGCCCCAGCATTTT. It encodes CASRGIGQPQHF.

This rearrangement joins TRBV13 to TRBJ2-3; 11 nucleotides match TRBD2. The V gene's germline CDR1 is PRHDT and CDR2 FYEKMQ (reference sequence). Unmatched junction bases numbered 16, after V lost 4 bases and J lost 1 base. The CDR3 has 20 amino acids. The chain's CDR3 is CASSSESYPGLAVGTDTQYF. The CDR3, as DNA: TGTGCCAGCAGCTCCGAATCCTACCCGGGACTAGCGGTGGGCACAGATACGCAGTATTTT.

The chain combines TRBV27 with TRBJ2-2, with no clear D. The CDR3 is made up of 16 amino acids. Trimming removed 3 bases at V and 0 bases at J, with 11 bases between. Per the germline V gene, CDR1 is MNHEY and CDR2 is SMNVEV (reference sequence). Here the CDR3 reads CASSFAPEPNTGELFF. DNA of the CDR3: TGTGCCAGCAGTTTTGCCCCCGAACCGAACACCGGGGAGCTGTTTTTT.

The rearrangement joins TRBV7-2 to TRBJ2-6; TRBD2 agrees at 8 bases. The V gene's germline CDR1 is SGHTA and CDR2 FQGNSA. The CDR3 has 17 residues. J was trimmed by 4 bases and V by 5 bases; bases with no gene match: 10. CDR3 in amino acids: CASSPRGGATGANVLTF. CDR3 bases: TGTGCCAGCAGCCCCCGGGGGGGGGCGACCGGGGCCAACGTCCTGACTTTC.

The V gene is TRBV5-4, the J gene TRBJ2-1; 9 nucleotides align to TRBD1. The V and J ends lost 2 bases and 8 bases, in that order; junction bases with no gene match: 8. The CDR3 contains 15 residues. The germline gives CDR1 SGHNT, CDR2 YYREEE (reference sequence). CDR3 coding DNA: TGTGCCAGCAGCTTTCCGGGACAGGGAGTTGATGAGCAGTTCTTC. Its protein is CASSFPGQGVDEQFF.

The gene calls are TRBV19 and TRBJ1-5; the D gene is possibly TRBD1 (5 bases). Germline V gene data show CDR1 as LNHDA and CDR2 as SQIVND (reference sequence). This CDR3 has 14 amino acids. Trimming pared 6 bases from V and 4 bases from J, leaving 13 bases between. CDR3 in DNA: TGTGCCAGTAGCCCCGGGGCGGCTAATCAGCCCCAGCATTTT. This translates into CASSPGAANQPQHF.

This chain joins TRBV4-3 and TRBJ1-4; TRBD1 is a possible D gene (5 bases). Trimming left V 2 bases short and J 7 bases short, with 14 bases between. The CDR3 sequence is 15 residues long. CDR1 and CDR2 from the germline V gene are LGHNA and YSLEER. CDR3: CASSQLSQGVEKLFF. The DNA for the CDR3 is TGCGCCAGCAGCCAATTATCCCAGGGAGTTGAAAAACTGTTTTTT.

The V and J genes are TRBV2 and TRBJ2-5; 8 nucleotides align to TRBD1. The CDR3 is made up of 13 amino acids. V trimming: 9 bases; J trimming: 3 bases; junction bases outside the gene matches: 6. Looked up from germline, CDR1 is SNHLY and CDR2 is FYNNEI. The CDR3 DNA reads as TGTGCCAGTGATGACAGGGGCGAAGAGACCCAGTACTTC. Encoded protein: CASDDRGEETQYF.

In its sample, this clone was seen once. The chain combines TRBV7-2 with TRBJ2-7; 8 nucleotides align to TRBD1. Germline CDR1 is SGHTA and CDR2 is FQGNSA. CDR3 length: 15 amino acids. The V segment lost 4 bases and the J segment 3 bases; nucleotides outside the gene matches: 8. CDR3 amino acids: CASSSQAGGSYEQYF. DNA of the CDR3: TGTGCCAGCAGCTCCCAGGCAGGGGGCAGCTACGAGCAGTACTTC.